What follows are 23 T cell receptor beta chains derived from one specimen sequenced in a study of CD4 T cells in relation to SARS-CoV-2 and coronaviruses. Unexposed donor CD4+ T cells date from about 2011-2018, before the COVID-19 pandemic. CD4+ T cells were isolated from the cells after around 11 days of culture. These receptors have no identified antigens. The repertoire was sequenced with immunoSEQ multiplex PCR; TCRdb's copy has only in-frame clones and lacks some. The table records about 21,000 clones, around four fifths of them present only once. Sequencing was carried out using CD4+ T cells from PBMCs, cultured in vitro. The receptors were sampled from a human donor in good health.

The chain uses TRBV9 and TRBJ2-1; D gene unclear. V dropped 0 bases and J dropped 0 bases, with 10 bases sitting between them. Germline V lookup: CDR1 SGDLS, CDR2 YYNGEE. The CDR3 has 16 amino acids. CDR3 in DNA: TGTGCCAGCAGCGTAGATGAGCCCAACTCCTACAATGAGCAGTTCTTC. This encodes CASSVDEPNSYNEQFF.

The chain is built from TRBV3-1 (or the pseudogene TRBV3-2) and TRBJ2-1; D remains ambiguous. The CDR3 is 16 amino acids. The V gene's germline CDR1 is LGHDT and CDR2 YNNKEL (reference sequence). Trimming removed 3 bases from V and 0 bases from J, with 12 bases in between. Written as DNA, the CDR3 is TGTGCCAGCAGCCACCTACTTAGCTCCTCCTACAATGAGCAGTTCTTC. Amino acids: CASSHLLSSSYNEQFF.

This rearrangement joins TRBV6-5 to TRBJ2-3, with unresolved D. The CDR3 extends over 11 amino acids. V lost 6 bases, J lost 3 bases, and 4 bases lay in between. CDR1 and CDR2 from the germline V gene are MNHEY and SVGAGI. The DNA for the CDR3 is TGTGCCAGCAGGCTGACAGATACGCAGTATTTT. Protein product: CASRLTDTQYF.

The V and J genes are TRBV28 and TRBJ1-4; D not resolved. The germline CDR1 and CDR2 sequences are MDHEN and SYDVKM. This CDR3 has 18 residues. The germline V and J ends were trimmed by 5 bases and 7 bases, with 26 bases remaining between them. In DNA form, the CDR3 reads TGTGCCAGCAGTCCTACGGGTATCGGGGTCAGTGGTGGTGAAAAACTGTTTTTT. Protein product: CASSPTGIGVSGGEKLFF.

The chain couples TRBV5-1 to TRBJ2-3, with a tentative D call TRBD1 (6 bases). V lost 1 base and J 6 bases, leaving 15 bases between the germline ends. Germline CDR1 is SGHRS and CDR2 is YFSETQ. The CDR3 consists of 15 residues. The DNA of the CDR3 is TGCGCCAGCAGCTTGAGGGGGACCGTAGGCGATACGCAGTATTTT. Protein: CASSLRGTVGDTQYF.

The chain joins TRBV2 to TRBJ2-3, with 10 bases identical to TRBD2. The CDR3 sequence is 19 residues long. The V gene end was trimmed by 3 bases and the J gene end by 0 bases; junction bases not matched to a gene: 12. Germline V CDR1 and CDR2: SNHLY, FYNNEI. For the CDR3, the DNA is TGTGCCAGCAGTGACCCCAAGCTAAGACTAGCGGGTAGCACAGATACGCAGTATTTT. Protein: CASSDPKLRLAGSTDTQYF.

This rearrangement joins TRBV5-5 to TRBJ1-4; no clear D. V lost 2 bases and J lost 11, with 16 bases in between. Germline V lookup: CDR1 SGHKS, CDR2 YYEKEE (reference sequence). CDR3 size: 14 residues. The CDR3 region is CASSFEQLSSKLFF. In DNA, the CDR3 is TGTGCCAGCAGCTTTGAACAGCTAAGTTCTAAACTGTTTTTT.

The rearrangement joins TRBV13 to TRBJ2-3, with 7 positions matching TRBD2. The CDR3 covers 15 residues. The V segment lost 7 bases and the J segment 2 bases; nucleotides outside the gene matches: 9. Germline CDR1 and CDR2: PRHDT and FYEKMQ (reference sequence). The chain's CDR3 is CASNSRTRYTDTQYF. CDR3 nucleotide sequence: TGTGCCAGCAACTCAAGGACTAGATACACAGATACGCAGTATTTT. The variable domain in full, completed from reference TRBV13 and TRBJ2-3, reads AAGVIQSPRHLIKEKRETATLKCYPIPRHDTVYWYQQGPGQDPQFLISFYEKMQSDKGSIPDRFSAQQFSDYHSELNMSSLELGDSALYFCASNSRTRYTDTQYFGPGTRLTVL.

This clone has only one observation. The chain joins TRBV28 to TRBJ1-1, with D tentatively TRBD1 (6 bases). The V end was cut by 1 base, the J end by 4 bases, with 13 bases between. Germline CDR1 MDHEN, CDR2 SYDVKM. The length of the CDR3 is 15 residues. CDR3 residues: CASSLFGGGGTEAFF. CDR3 bases: TGTGCCAGCAGTTTATTTGGAGGAGGGGGCACTGAAGCTTTCTTT.

The chain joins TRBV24-1 to TRBJ2-7; 11 nucleotides agree with TRBD1. The junction had 5 bases not matched to a gene; V was cut back by 3 bases and J by 2 bases. The CDR3 spans 16 residues. Germline CDR1 KGHDR, CDR2 SFDVKD. CDR3 residues: CATSDPGTGGTYEQYF. The CDR3 DNA follows: TGTGCCACCAGTGATCCAGGGACAGGGGGGACCTACGAGCAGTACTTC.

The chain joins TRBV9 to TRBJ2-3, with D possibly TRBD2 on 7 matching bases. V shed 3 bases and J shed 2 bases, with 16 bases lying between them. The CDR3 extends over 16 amino acids. Germline V gene sequence: CDR1 SGDLS, CDR2 YYNGEE. CDR3 protein: CASSEGPGGNTDTQYF. CDR3 bases: TGTGCCAGCAGCGAGGGGCCGGGGGGCAACACAGATACGCAGTATTTT.

CDR3 residues: CASSPWTGGEKLFF. Here the CDR3 DNA reads TGTGCCAGCAGCCCTTGGACAGGCGGCGAAAAACTGTTTTTT. The genes are TRBV5-6 and TRBJ1-4; 7 positions match TRBD1. Germline V CDR1 and CDR2: SGHDT, YYEEEE. This CDR3 spans 14 amino acids. The V segment lost 4 bases and the J segment 8 bases; nucleotides outside the gene matches: 8.

The chain uses TRBV6-5 and TRBJ1-2; D uncertain. The ends were cut back, 8 bases at V and 2 bases at J, with 12 bases in the middle. The CDR3 length is 13 residues. Germline V gene sequence: CDR1 MNHEY, CDR2 SVGAGI. This chain's CDR3 is CASGKGRNYGYTF. The CDR3 DNA sequence: TGTGCCAGCGGAAAGGGCCGAAACTATGGCTACACCTTC.

The rearrangement joins TRBV6-4 to TRBJ1-6; 9 bases match TRBD1. The CDR3 has 15 residues. Germline assignment: CDR1 MRHNA and CDR2 SNTAGT. V trimming: 3 bases; J trimming: 10 bases; junction bases outside the gene matches: 7. CDR3 region: CASSETTGGRSPLHF. The CDR3 DNA follows: TGTGCCAGCAGTGAGACAACAGGGGGCCGGTCACCCCTCCACTTT.

This chain connects TRBV9 to TRBJ1-2; weak D call: TRBD1 (5 bases). Looked up from germline, CDR1 is SGDLS and CDR2 is YYNGEE. V lost 0 bases and J lost 4, with 7 bases in between. This CDR3 has 13 residues. The CDR3 coding sequence is TGTGCCAGCAGCGTAGGGGGCCCCTATGGCTACACCTTC. Translating gives CASSVGGPYGYTF.

CDR3 sequence (DNA): TGTGCCAGCAGCCCATGGGATCAGCCCCAGCATTTT. Protein: CASSPWDQPQHF. The chain couples TRBV5-8 to TRBJ1-5; D is uncertain. The germline V and J ends were trimmed by 4 bases and 5 bases, with 7 bases remaining between them. Germline values: CDR1 SGHTS, CDR2 YDEGEE. CDR3 length: 12 amino acids.

The genes are TRBV9 and TRBJ1-2; TRBD1 is a possible D gene (6 bases). Germline loops: CDR1 SGDLS, CDR2 YYNGEE. This CDR3 contains 15 residues. Trimming cost V 6 bases and J 0 bases, with 15 bases left between them. The CDR3: CASTETGSANYGYTF. In DNA, the CDR3 is TGTGCCAGCACCGAGACAGGCTCAGCTAACTATGGCTACACCTTC.

The chain employs TRBV6-5 and TRBJ1-4; a possible D gene is TRBD1 (5 bases). In germline, CDR1 is MNHEY, CDR2 SVGAGI. Trimming cost V 6 bases and J 4 bases, with 12 bases left between them. The CDR3 is 14 residues long. The CDR3 DNA is TGTGCCAGCAGCCGCTCGGGGGTTAATGAAAAACTGTTTTTT. This gives the protein CASSRSGVNEKLFF.

The chain has TRBV14 and TRBJ1-2; tentatively, D is TRBD1 (5 bases). V was trimmed by 4 bases and J by 4 bases, leaving 19 bases between them. From germline, CDR1 is SGHDN and CDR2 FVKESK. CDR3 length equals 16 residues. The CDR3 sequence: CASSLLDVRGSYGYTF. The CDR3 DNA sequence: TGTGCCAGCAGCCTCCTTGATGTGAGGGGCAGCTATGGCTACACCTTC.

V is TRBV6-2 or TRBV6-3 and J is TRBJ1-1; no reliable D call. Looked up from germline, CDR1 is MNHEY and CDR2 is SVGEGT. V was shortened by 1 base and J by 5 bases, with 11 bases between the two germline ends. The CDR3 contains 14 residues. The DNA for the CDR3 is TGTGCCAGCAGTTACTTGGGCTGGAGGACTGAAGCTTTCTTT. This translates into CASSYLGWRTEAFF.

The V call is TRBV5-1, the J call TRBJ2-7; D is possibly TRBD2 (5 bases). This CDR3 is built from 16 residues. CDR1 and CDR2 from the germline V gene are SGHRS and YFSETQ. V was pared by 0 bases and J by 3 bases, with 16 bases between. CDR3 in amino acids: CASSLGAWTASYEQYF. The CDR3 DNA reads TGCGCCAGCAGCTTGGGGGCGTGGACTGCCAGCTACGAGCAGTACTTC.

The chain is built from TRBV11-2 and TRBJ2-7; D ambiguous. The CDR3 is 16 residues long. Per the germline V gene, CDR1 is SGHAT and CDR2 is FQNNGV. Trimming shortened V by 1 base and J by 4 bases, and 17 bases separated the two germline ends. For the CDR3, the DNA is TGTGCCAGCAGCTTAGGGATACAACCTACAAAGTACGAGCAGTACTTC. It codes for CASSLGIQPTKYEQYF.

The chain recombines TRBV5-1 with TRBJ1-1; D gene unclear. Trimming shortened V by 4 bases and J by 4 bases, and 8 bases separated the two germline ends. Germline values: CDR1 SGHRS, CDR2 YFSETQ. CDR3 length: 12 residues. CDR3 in amino acids: CASSPTGTEAFF. CDR3 in DNA: TGCGCCAGCAGCCCGACGGGCACTGAAGCTTTCTTT.